The source of this T cell receptor beta chain is a study of T cell responses to AZD1222 COVID-19 vaccine. This clone was picked up one time. The CDR3 is made up of 16 amino acids. CDR1 and CDR2 (germline): SGHVS, FQNEAQ. Germline trimming cut 5 bases from V and 0 bases from J; bases unmatched to any gene: 7. Only in-frame clones appear in the TCRdb table, and some are missing; sequencing was by immunoSEQ multiplex PCR. This repertoire shows over 120,000 clones, about 94% found once; its top ten account for under 4.5%. The clonotype originates from an adult in good health. Sequences were derived from peripheral blood, sampled on day 0 of AZD1222 vaccination. This chain connects TRBV7-8 to TRBJ2-7, with TRBD2 identical over 10 bases. CDR3 bases: TGTGCCAGCAGCCCCCCTACTAGCGGGACCTCCTACGAGCAGTACTTC. Translated: CASSPPTSGTSYEQYF.